The 7 T cell receptor beta chains in this list originate from one sample, sequenced in a study of blood T cell repertoires in COVID-19. Assay: immunoSEQ multiplex PCR; the TCRdb copy retains only in-frame clones and omits some. The sample yields more than 250,000 clones, more than 70% seen once. Material for sequencing was PBMCs or T cells enriched from blood (not recorded which). All receptors come from a woman in her thirties or forties with acute COVID-19.

This rearrangement joins TRBV6-1 to TRBJ1-1; D is perhaps TRBD1 (5 bases). Per germline, CDR1 MNHNS and CDR2 SASEGT. The CDR3 length is 14 residues. The germline V and J ends were trimmed by 1 base and 6 bases, with 12 bases remaining between them. The CDR3 sequence is CASSEVEGAAEAFF. For the CDR3, the DNA is TGTGCCAGCAGTGAAGTGGAAGGGGCCGCTGAAGCTTTCTTT.

Only one count was recorded for this clone. The CDR3 bases are TGTGCCATTGGACGGGGGGCCGGAGAGACCCAGTACTTC. The encoded protein is CAIGRGAGETQYF. The chain combines TRBV19 with TRBJ2-5; perhaps TRBD2 as D (7 bases). V gave up 10 bases and J gave up 4 bases, with 16 bases separating them. CDR3 length equals 13 residues. Germline V lookup: CDR1 LNHDA, CDR2 SQIVND (reference sequence).

The rearrangement joins TRBV28 to TRBJ1-4; D possibly corresponds to TRBD1 (5 bases). Trimming left V 5 bases short and J 6 bases short, with 13 bases between. The CDR3 extends over 14 amino acids. CDR1 and CDR2 (germline): MDHEN, SYDVKM. The CDR3 bases are TGTGCCAGCAGTCCCCCCCGGGGGGATGAAAAACTGTTTTTT. It yields the protein CASSPPRGDEKLFF.

V and J are TRBV19 and TRBJ2-7; a weak D match, TRBD1 (6 bases). The V and J ends lost 4 bases and 3 bases respectively, with 22 bases between them. The CDR3 loop spans 17 amino acids. Germline loops: CDR1 LNHDA, CDR2 SQIVND (reference sequence). CDR3 in DNA: TGTGCCAGTAGTACCAATTTCGAGGAGAGGGGGAGCTACGAGCAGTACTTC. As protein: CASSTNFEERGSYEQYF.

The chain employs TRBV29-1 and TRBJ2-4; D unclear. Germline lookup yields CDR1 SQVTM and CDR2 ANQGSEA. This CDR3 has 14 residues. The CDR3 protein is CSASILVAKNIQYF. In nucleotides, the CDR3 is TGCAGTGCTTCTATCCTTGTAGCCAAAAACATTCAGTACTTC.

Only a few counts were recorded for this clone. The CDR3 sequence is CASSLGQGAVEQFF. The CDR3 region has the DNA TGTGCCAGCAGCTTGGGGCAGGGGGCAGTTGAGCAGTTCTTC. V usage is TRBV5-6 and J usage is TRBJ2-1; 8 bases agree with TRBD1. CDR3 length: 14 residues. Germline V CDR1 and CDR2: SGHDT, YYEEEE. The trim removed 0 bases at V and 9 bases at J, leaving 5 bases unmatched.

The chain is built from TRBV3-1 (or the pseudogene TRBV3-2) and TRBJ1-6; TRBD1 matches at 8 bases. The CDR3 runs 17 residues. Germline V gene data show CDR1 as LGHDT and CDR2 as YNNKEL (reference sequence). With V trimmed by 0 bases and J by 4 bases, 5 bases remained unmatched. The CDR3 bases are TGTGCCAGCAGCCAAGAATACCACAGGGGGTATAATTCACCCCTCCACTTT. This translates into CASSQEYHRGYNSPLHF.